This T cell receptor beta chain is drawn from a study of cytomegalovirus exposure and HLA in healthy donors (dated by TCRdb to 2016 to 2017). With respect to the entire study: In an earlier analysis of 587 of the donors, roughly 300 Gb of sequence data and 100 million or so unique TCR beta sequences from roughly 190 million T cells were reported. Approximately 300 gigabases of sequencing data and 75 million to 85 million unique TCR sequences made up an early release that covered over 550 HLA-typed donors. Among the roughly 380 genotyped donors, under 90% belonged to the genetic ancestry cluster associated with self-reported Caucasian donors. The aim of the study was to test whether cataloging public T cell receptors could identify signatures of past pathogen exposure. The T cell repertoires of 666 subjects were profiled by immunosequencing and related to cytomegalovirus serostatus. In addition to the first cohort of 650 to 800 subjects, a separate validation cohort of about 120 different subjects was used. To predict cytomegalovirus infection status, the study combined high-throughput TCR immunosequencing, statistical association of individual TCRs with disease status, and machine learning. To study patterns of TCR occurrence, a later analysis re-analyzed previously published TCR beta repertoires from several hundred donors and added high-resolution HLA genotyping. Rather than drawing on any new phenotypic data, the later analysis identified candidate immune exposures from TCR beta sequences and the way those sequences occurred across donors. In an earlier analysis of 587 of the donors, high-throughput TCR beta sequencing was used to judge whether each TCR beta V gene segment behaved as functional or pseudogenic. Donor age, sex, ethnicity and CMV serostatus were compiled alongside the repertoire data. Genome-wide SNP genotypes for about 55% of the 666 donors were used in a later genetic analysis, which treated that subset as a discovery cohort. All discovery cohort repertoires had been generated using a single sequencing platform. Both class I and class II loci were covered by HLA typing, at four-digit resolution. Typing coverage varied by locus: roughly 620-630 donors for A, B, C, DRB1 and DQB1; 500 to 550 for DQA1; about 600 for DPA1; more than 450 for DPB1. About five DR-DQ haplotypes were handled as single units for association and clustering because linkage in the cohort was strong. Among 398 genotyped donors of the cohort, an average of around 240,000 unique TCR beta nucleotide sequences were sequenced per donor, around a sixth of them non-productive.

To prepare the library, the immunoSEQ multiplex PCR assay was applied. For the multiplex PCR, a mixture combining 60 forward primers for TCR Vbeta segments and 13 reverse primers for TCR Jbeta segments was used. The CDR3 region of rearranged TCR beta genes was amplified from genomic DNA with a multiplex PCR assay. On the Illumina HiSeq System, the amplified TCR beta libraries were sequenced as 87-base-pair reads. The study's processing was this. A later analysis counted tens of millions of unique TCR beta chains across the 690 or so repertoires, and 9.5 million to 11 million of these chains were shared by at least two donors. Raw reads were error-corrected and collapsed into unique sequences with a nearest-neighbor algorithm that merged closely related sequences to remove PCR and sequencing errors. CDR3 sequences were aligned to IMGT reference sequences to assign V, D and J gene segments. For a sequence to be retained, at least a six-nucleotide match to both a V gene segment and a J gene segment was required. A rearrangement counted as productive if the CDR3 had no stop codons and remained in frame with V and J, and every other rearrangement counted as non-productive. CDR3 was defined by IMGT convention, running from the second conserved V-encoded cysteine to the conserved J-encoded phenylalanine. The earlier analysis of a few hundred of the donors excluded sequences that lacked an unambiguous match to a single V gene segment. In an earlier analysis of 450 to 750 of the donors, a V segment was called functional when productive rearrangements were above 56.7%, and segregating when the standard deviation between donors exceeded 5%. A statistical classification framework was developed to diagnose cytomegalovirus status using the catalog of TCR beta chain sequences. A later analysis assigned V and J genes by comparing TCR nucleotide sequences with IMGT/GENE-DB human TR gene sequences. The TCRdist pipeline was used in a later analysis to assign CDR3 sequences and most-parsimonious VDJ recombination scenarios. In a later analysis, each TCR beta chain was defined by its CDR3 amino acid sequence together with its V-gene family, and reads lacking a unique V-gene family were excluded. A later analysis removed several hundred highly shared, low-generation-probability nucleotide sequences to deal with suspected cross-contamination and a sequencing artifact. For each public chain, a later analysis derived a clonal expansion index from normalized ranks of inferred template counts within each repertoire. In a later analysis, generation probabilities were computed with a VDJ recombination model fitted to out-of-frame rearrangements, and the resulting probabilities were checked against IGoR. In a later analysis, TCR-TCR, TCR-HLA and TCR-CMV co-occurrence was scored with hypergeometric tests, and a repertoire-size bias correction was applied to TCR pairs. A later analysis estimated false discovery rates by permuting HLA or CMV assignments 20 times. A later analysis grouped co-occurring TCRs with DBSCAN, adding TCRdist sequence similarity when clustering within HLA-allele-positive subsets. Repertoires with fewer than 30,000 or more than 120,000 public chains, plus five repertoires with anomalous nucleotide sharing, were excluded from co-occurrence clustering. TCRdb's version of the immuneACCESS table is confined to in-frame rearrangements and falls short of the full clone set. An unresolved V gene accounts for under half of the shortfall where checked; the remainder is of unknown origin. V and J calls and clone size are as listed in that table; D and trimming were resolved from the DNA. Here the sample has 90,000 to 120,000 clones; around 73% occur a single time. 6.5% to 8.5% of the sample is held by the ten biggest clonotypes.

The cohort was made up of 500 to 800 healthy bone marrow donors. All cohort members were sampled while nominally healthy, although unrecorded immune exposures were likely present. The donor was CMV seronegative and was included in the group of 352 seronegative cohort members. Every donor gave a peripheral blood sample, and the peripheral blood mononuclear cells from that sample were used for TCR beta sequencing. Genomic DNA was extracted from the blood cell samples with the Qiagen DNeasy Blood Extraction Kit. Concerning this clone itself: Its target antigen remains unknown. Within one base of it there is no much larger clone, and no base qualities were kept.

V and J are trimmed by 4 bases and 8 bases, and the gene matches miss 20 bases of the junction. Reading from cysteine to phenylalanine, the CDR3 counts 18 amino acids. This entry keeps only the CDR3 DNA: 54 bases, framed from base 1. Taken from the germline V gene, the CDR1 and CDR2 loops are MGHRA and YSYEKL. Broader findings and caveats from the paper: A cluster of highly shared sequence variants was judged likely to represent a technical artifact of the sequencing pipeline. It was suggested by the authors that the approach could potentially be generalized to other disease states and immunological phenotypes. In an earlier analysis of around 600 of the donors, most TCR beta V segments were observed in productive rearrangements about 87% or about 30% of the time, broadly matching IMGT annotations. In this cohort, only TCR beta chains were sequenced, and detectable features were limited by the absence of alpha or paired-chain data. In a later analysis, the rate of TCR association differed among HLA loci, with DRB1 alleles having the most associated TCRs and HLA-C alleles having the fewest. At a false discovery rate of 0.05, a later analysis linked some 17,000 TCR beta sequences to specific HLA alleles. Because the 87-base-pair reads could not distinguish some IMGT-functional V segments, including TRBV6-2 and TRBV6-3, those segments were excluded. Sequencing depth was assumed to be roughly uniform across donors in the presence/absence analyses, though that assumption may not hold. The classifier was reported to diagnose cytomegalovirus status with high specificity and sensitivity in both the original and validation cohorts. When HLA alleles, especially DR and DQ, strongly co-occurred, attributing TCR associations to individual alleles was difficult. Because some donors lacked HLA typing at each locus, the association tests relied only on the typed subset. Compared with the approximately 720-donor mean, donors in an Asian-associated ancestry cluster had fewer N-insertions in productive TCRs, according to a later genetic analysis. The earlier analysis of approximately 560 of the donors excluded about 16 rarely observed V segments, including chromosome 9 orphons, because counts were too low. V-gene and J-gene trimming of TCR beta chains was associated with a missense DCLRE1C variant in a later genetic analysis, and the association was replicated in an independent cohort. The study gave a list of 150 to 200 TCR beta chains associated with cytomegalovirus. The only immune exposure information available for the cohort was CMV serostatus. While some public TCRs were present in many individuals, most TCR sequences turned up only very rarely across donors. According to a later analysis, parvovirus B19, influenza, CMV and Epstein-Barr virus appeared linked to several top co-occurrence clusters. A further reported finding was that TCR beta sequences accurately predicted the HLA-A and HLA-B alleles for most subjects in the first cohort. Correlated functional status among segregating V segments might be attributable to linkage disequilibrium, but an unknown experimental factor could not be ruled out. Compared with equally common non-associated chains, HLA-associated TCR beta chains in a later analysis were more clonally expanded and had lower generation probabilities. In a later analysis, most CMV-associated TCR beta chains were found to appear HLA-restricted, with HLA associations seemingly driven largely by CMV exposure. In vitro tests confirmed that a few of the cytomegalovirus-associated TCR beta chains recognize cytomegalovirus antigens.

The rearrangement joined TRBV4-1 to TRBJ1-2, with 9 bases in between that match TRBD1. This receptor was obtained from a man aged 25 to 40 in good health and CMV-seronegative. Sequenced input: PBMCs. The CDR3 amino acid sequence is: CASSLPPDRTGEAPGYTF. The base sequence is TGCGCCAGCAGCCTACCCCCAGACCGGACAGGGGAGGCCCCGGGCTACACCTTC.